What follows are 18 T cell receptor beta chains derived from one specimen sequenced in a study of beta chain features in type 1 diabetes. Expressed TCRB transcripts were sequenced, since all the RNA that had been isolated was reverse transcribed. Libraries were prepared by immunoSEQ multiplex PCR; TCRdb keeps only in-frame clonotypes and omits some of them. The sample has fewer than 45,000 clones, roughly two thirds seen once. Sequencing input: Tregs from blood. Receptor source: a woman aged 30 to 39 in good health.

The chain joins TRBV28 to TRBJ2-3, with 12 bases lining up with TRBD2. Per germline, CDR1 MDHEN and CDR2 SYDVKM. The V and J ends lost 5 bases and 8 bases, in that order; junction bases with no gene match: 11. The CDR3 spans 16 residues. The CDR3 coding sequence is TGTGCCAGCAGTACTCTAGGACTAGCGGGATTTGGTACGCAGTATTTT. Its translation is CASSTLGLAGFGTQYF.

This sequence joins TRBV5-4 and TRBJ2-1, with D perhaps TRBD2 (6 bases). The CDR3 runs to 15 residues. Germline V CDR1 and CDR2: SGHNT, YYREEE (reference sequence). Trimming pared 4 bases from V and 4 bases from J, leaving 15 bases between. CDR3 coding DNA: TGTGCCAGCAGCCCCGGGGGTAAATTTTACAATGAGCAGTTCTTC. Protein: CASSPGGKFYNEQFF.

This CDR3 is CASSLVVDRVYF. The CDR3 DNA is TGTGCCAGCAGCTTAGTGGTAGACAGGGTCTACTTC. The V call is TRBV11-2, the J call TRBJ2-4; 7 positions match TRBD1. J lost 16 bases, V lost 1 base, and 7 bases had no gene match. Germline-derived CDR1 and CDR2 are SGHAT and FQNNGV. The CDR3 covers 12 residues.

The J gene is TRBJ2-3, the V gene TRBV28; 7 bases map to TRBD2. CDR1 and CDR2 from the germline V gene are MDHEN and SYDVKM. Trimming took 4 bases from V and 4 from J; bases not matched to a gene: 2. The CDR3 consists of 13 residues. Here the CDR3 reads CASSWSGADTQYF. The DNA for the CDR3 is TGTGCCAGCAGTTGGAGCGGGGCAGATACGCAGTATTTT.

The rearrangement links TRBV6-6 to TRBJ2-5; a weak D match, TRBD1 (6 bases). The CDR3 consists of 12 residues. The germline CDR1 and CDR2 sequences are MNHNY and SVGAGI (reference sequence). V lost 6 bases, J lost 5 bases, and 10 bases lay in between. The CDR3 region is CASRHRVETQYF. The CDR3 DNA sequence: TGTGCCAGCAGGCACAGGGTTGAGACCCAGTACTTC.

The chain carries TRBV20-1 and TRBJ1-2; D unresolved. The CDR3 length is 11 residues. Germline-derived CDR1 and CDR2 are DFQATT and SNEGSKA (reference sequence). The ends were cut back, 1 base at V and 2 bases at J, with 2 bases in the middle. CDR3 in DNA: TGCAGTGCTAGAGTAAACTATGGCTACACCTTC. It codes for CSARVNYGYTF.

This clone has only a few counts. This chain uses TRBV11-2 with TRBJ2-1; 7 positions agree with TRBD2. CDR3 size: 15 residues. V lost 6 bases, J lost 0 bases, and 5 bases stayed unmatched. Germline V gives CDR1 SGHAT, CDR2 FQNNGV. CDR3 region: CASRQRGSSYNEQFF. As DNA, the CDR3 is TGTGCCAGCAGACAGCGGGGTAGCTCCTACAATGAGCAGTTCTTC.

The V gene is TRBV7-8, the J gene TRBJ1-5; TRBD1 matches 7 bases. With 5 bases clipped from V and 4 bases from J, the junction kept 11 bases outside the gene matches. The CDR3 consists of 16 residues. CDR1 SGHVS and CDR2 FQNEAQ come from the germline V gene. In DNA, the CDR3 is TGTGCCAGCAGCCCCTACCGGGACAGTTTTAATCAGCCCCAGCATTTT. Translation gives CASSPYRDSFNQPQHF.

The J gene is TRBJ1-4, the V gene TRBV28; 7 nucleotides match TRBD1. The germline V gene has CDR1 MDHEN and CDR2 SYDVKM. J gave up 0 bases and V 3 bases, and 4 bases lay outside the gene matches. CDR3 length equals 16 residues. In DNA form, the CDR3 reads TGTGCCAGCAGTTTCAAGGGGGCTGCAACTAATGAAAAACTGTTTTTT. Translation gives CASSFKGAATNEKLFF.

The rearrangement uses TRBV5-5 and TRBJ2-7, with a possible D match to TRBD1 (5 bases). The V end lost 1 base, the J end lost 0 bases, and 8 bases lay between the germline ends. This CDR3 spans 14 amino acids. Germline assignment: CDR1 SGHKS and CDR2 YYEKEE (reference sequence). Here the CDR3 reads CASSLTGLSYEQYF. The CDR3 region has the DNA TGTGCCAGCAGCTTGACAGGCCTCTCCTACGAGCAGTACTTC.

Comments on this clone: The same CDR3 can be traced to other DNA sequences in this sample. The rearrangement joins TRBV12-5 to TRBJ2-7; TRBD2 matches 8 bases. From germline, CDR1 is LGHNT and CDR2 FRNRAP. J gave up 5 bases and V 1 base, and 19 bases lay outside the gene matches. This CDR3 region has 19 residues. The CDR3 DNA is TGTGCTAGTGGTTTGGACCCGCGCTTGGGAGCGGGAGAAAGAGACGAGCAGTACTTC. Encoded protein: CASGLDPRLGAGERDEQYF.

The chain recombines TRBV9 with TRBJ2-1; 15 nucleotides align to TRBD2. The ends lost 3 bases at V and 2 bases at J; junction bases unmatched: 15. Germline lookup yields CDR1 SGDLS and CDR2 YYNGEE. The CDR3 is 21 residues long. The chain's CDR3 is CASSALTPGLAGGGTYNEQFF. In DNA, the CDR3 is TGTGCCAGCAGCGCGCTAACACCGGGACTAGCGGGAGGTGGGACCTACAATGAGCAGTTCTTC.

CDR3: CASSLFSETQYF. The CDR3 bases are TGTGCCAGCAGTTTATTTTCGGAGACCCAGTACTTC. The chain uses TRBV28 and TRBJ2-5; no reliable D call. Between the trimmed V and J ends, which lost 1 base and 5 bases, there was a span of 5 bases. Germline V lookup: CDR1 MDHEN, CDR2 SYDVKM. The CDR3 is 12 residues long.

In this sample, this clone turned up a few times. The chain couples TRBV4-2 to TRBJ2-7; weak D call: TRBD2 (5 bases). Germline V gene lookup returns CDR1 LGHNA and CDR2 YNFKEQ. Trimming removed 3 bases from V and 7 bases from J, with 16 bases in between. CDR3 length: 14 amino acids. CDR3 protein: CASSQATSRREQYF. The CDR3 DNA follows: TGTGCCAGCAGCCAGGCGACATCCCGGAGGGAGCAGTACTTC.

V gene TRBV11-1 combines with J gene TRBJ2-7; 9 bases align to TRBD2. The germline gives CDR1 SGHAT, CDR2 FQDESV (reference sequence). The CDR3 totals 16 residues. Germline trimming cut 4 bases from V and 5 bases from J; bases unmatched to any gene: 12. The CDR3 spells CASSSQNSGSYNEQYF. CDR3 in DNA: TGTGCCAGCAGCTCACAGAATAGCGGGAGCTACAACGAGCAGTACTTC.

V and J are TRBV19 and TRBJ2-1; TRBD1 agrees at 8 bases. The V segment lost 6 bases and the J segment 0 bases; nucleotides outside the gene matches: 4. The CDR3 loop spans 15 amino acids. Germline CDR1 is LNHDA and CDR2 is SQIVND (reference sequence). The DNA for the CDR3 is TGTGCCAGTAGGGACGGACAGGGCTCCTACAATGAGCAGTTCTTC. Translated, it gives CASRDGQGSYNEQFF.

This clone has a handful of counts. The chain uses TRBV6-4 and TRBJ2-1; possible D gene TRBD2, 6 bases. Trimming shortened V by 4 bases and J by 0 bases, and 25 bases separated the two germline ends. Germline CDR1 and CDR2: MRHNA and SNTAGT. The CDR3 loop spans 20 amino acids. CDR3 protein: CASSGTKGGVLQHSYNEQFF. The CDR3, as DNA: TGTGCCAGCAGTGGCACAAAAGGCGGGGTGTTACAACACTCCTACAATGAGCAGTTCTTC.

This chain joins TRBV7-2 and TRBJ1-3; no definite D call. The CDR3 runs 16 residues. Germline CDR1 SGHTA, CDR2 FQGNSA. V lost 1 base, J lost 0 bases, and 10 bases lay in between. The CDR3 region has the DNA TGTGCCAGCAGCTTAGTGGGAGGGAGCTCTGGAAACACCATATATTTT. Amino acid sequence: CASSLVGGSSGNTIYF.